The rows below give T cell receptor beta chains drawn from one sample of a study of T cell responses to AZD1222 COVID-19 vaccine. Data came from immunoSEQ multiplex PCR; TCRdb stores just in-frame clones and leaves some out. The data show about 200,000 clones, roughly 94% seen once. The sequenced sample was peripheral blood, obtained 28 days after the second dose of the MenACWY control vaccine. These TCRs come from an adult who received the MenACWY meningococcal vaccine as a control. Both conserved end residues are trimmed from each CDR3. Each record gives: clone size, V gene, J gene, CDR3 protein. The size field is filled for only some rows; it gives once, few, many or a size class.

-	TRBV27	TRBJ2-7	ASRDRSYEQY
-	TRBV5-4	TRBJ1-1	ASSFRGGDTEAF
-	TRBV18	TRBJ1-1	ASSPPGQQVTGTEAF
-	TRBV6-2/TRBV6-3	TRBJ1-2	ASSYDFGVSTSGYT
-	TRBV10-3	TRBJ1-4	AISETGRNEKLF
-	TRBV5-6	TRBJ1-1	ASSLPIPNTEAF
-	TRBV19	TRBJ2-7	ASSIGAFQYEQY
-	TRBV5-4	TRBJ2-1	ASSLAGTSYNEQF
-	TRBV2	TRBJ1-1	ASRGQTNTEAF
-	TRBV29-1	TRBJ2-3	SVGTSGPPDKDTQY
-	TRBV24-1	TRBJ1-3	ATSDRQGGNTIY
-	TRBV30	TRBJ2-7	AWKPVGTSYEQY
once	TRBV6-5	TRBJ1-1	ASSYRTGDGGAF
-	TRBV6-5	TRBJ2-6	ASRAPSGANVLT
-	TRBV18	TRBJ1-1	ASSPSGDLEAF
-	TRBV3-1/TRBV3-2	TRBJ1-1	ASSQVRGLNTEAF
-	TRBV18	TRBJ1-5	ASSPREATNQPQH